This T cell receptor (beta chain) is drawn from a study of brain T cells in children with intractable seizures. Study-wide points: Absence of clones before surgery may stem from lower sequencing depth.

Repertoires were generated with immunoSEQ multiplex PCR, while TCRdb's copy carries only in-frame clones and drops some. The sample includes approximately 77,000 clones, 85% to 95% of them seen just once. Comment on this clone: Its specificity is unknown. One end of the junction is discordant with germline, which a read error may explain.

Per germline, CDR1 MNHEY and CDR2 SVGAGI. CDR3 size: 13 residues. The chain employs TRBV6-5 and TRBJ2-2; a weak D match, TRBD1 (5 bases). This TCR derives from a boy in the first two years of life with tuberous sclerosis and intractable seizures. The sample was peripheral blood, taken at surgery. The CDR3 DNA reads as TGTGCCAGCAGTGACTCAGGGCCCGGGGAGCTGTTTTTT. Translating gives CASSDSGPGELFF.